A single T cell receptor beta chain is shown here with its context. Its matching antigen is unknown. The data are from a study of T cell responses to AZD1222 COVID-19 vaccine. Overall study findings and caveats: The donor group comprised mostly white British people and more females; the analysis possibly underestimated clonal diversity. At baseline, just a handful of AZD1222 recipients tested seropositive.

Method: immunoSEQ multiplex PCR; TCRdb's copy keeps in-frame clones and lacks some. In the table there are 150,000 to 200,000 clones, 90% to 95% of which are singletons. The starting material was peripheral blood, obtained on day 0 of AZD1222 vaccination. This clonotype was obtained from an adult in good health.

The CDR3 spells CSVGGLGTASYEQYF. The CDR3 nucleotides are TGCAGCGTTGGGGGTTTAGGGACAGCATCCTACGAGCAGTACTTC. The chain combines TRBV29-1 with TRBJ2-7; TRBD1 aligns across 7 bases. The CDR3 contains 15 residues. V dropped 4 bases and J dropped 1; count of bases not matched to a gene: 10. Germline CDR1 is SQVTM and CDR2 is ANQGSEA.